This TCR beta chain was captured in a study of vaccination and CD4 T cells after COVID-19. A remark on this clonotype: Antigen specificity is unknown.

Treatment denoted: approximately nine-day PBMC culture with coronavirus spike peptide pools or control peptides (ViraFEST assay). CDR1 and CDR2 (germline): SGHNT, YENEEA. The CDR3 has 16 residues. Unmatched junction bases numbered 10, after V lost 5 bases and J lost 10 bases. Cultured CD4+ T-cell DNA underwent Oncomine TCR Beta short-read sequencing. MiXCR, applied by TCRdb to the PCR reads, yields one record per CDR3 protein. This sample has about 15,000 distinct CDR3 sequences; less than 55% occur once, and the top ten carry over 13%. The source of this sequence is a human donor who had recovered from COVID-19. The V gene is TRBV11-3, the J gene TRBJ2-1; TRBD2 matches 14 bases. Sequencing was done on a sample of CD4+ T cells from blood, cultured in vitro. The CDR3 spells CASSGKEGLAGDEQFF. DNA of the CDR3: TGTGCCAGCAGCGGAAAGGAGGGACTAGCGGGAGACGAGCAGTTCTTC.